This is a list of T cell receptor beta chains from one sample in a study of blood T cell repertoires in COVID-19. Assay: immunoSEQ multiplex PCR; the TCRdb copy retains only in-frame clones and omits some. This sample has 250,000 to 350,000 clones, with 85% found just once. The sequenced material came from PBMCs or T cells enriched from blood (not recorded which). These receptors all stem from a woman aged 50 to 65 who had recovered from COVID-19. CDR3s include the opening cysteine and the closing phenylalanine or tryptophan. D genes are given only for firm matches. Some rows have no size entry. The others give once, few or many, or a class for an expanded clone.

j_call	clone_size	v_call	d_call	cdr3_aa	cdr3_nt
TRBJ2-2	-	TRBV14	TRBD2	CASSQPGLAGNTGELFF	TGTGCCAGCAGCCAGCCGGGACTAGCGGGGAACACCGGGGAGCTGTTTTTT
TRBJ1-6	-	TRBV6-5	TRBD1	CASRSGRGDSPLHF	TGTGCCAGCAGATCCGGCAGGGGGGATTCACCCCTCCACTTT
TRBJ1-1	few	TRBV19	TRBD1	CASRSGTGPTEAFF	TGTGCCAGTCGGTCGGGGACAGGGCCCACTGAAGCTTTCTTT
TRBJ2-1	-	TRBV27	TRBD2	CASSSGTRGGNEQFF	TGTGCCAGCAGTTCCGGGACTAGGGGCGGTAATGAGCAGTTCTTC
TRBJ2-3	-	TRBV24-1	-	CATQGRGADTQYF	TGTGCCACCCAGGGCAGGGGTGCAGATACGCAGTATTTT
TRBJ1-5	-	TRBV19	TRBD1	CASRQGGQPQHF	TGTGCCAGTCGACAGGGAGGTCAGCCCCAGCATTTT
TRBJ2-1	-	TRBV30	TRBD2	CAWRAGRGNNEQFF	TGTGCCTGGAGGGCCGGGAGGGGCAACAATGAGCAGTTCTTC
TRBJ1-5	-	TRBV7-9	TRBD1	CASSQGTGNQPQHF	TGTGCCAGCAGCCAGGGGACAGGCAATCAGCCCCAGCATTTT
TRBJ2-7	-	TRBV15	TRBD1	CATSRGDRGYEQYF	TGTGCCACCAGCAGAGGGGACAGGGGATACGAGCAGTACTTC
TRBJ2-2	-	TRBV7-9	TRBD1	CASSLGQGNGELFF	TGTGCCAGCAGCTTAGGACAGGGGAACGGGGAGCTGTTTTTT
TRBJ2-2	-	TRBV25-1	-	CASSDQGRTGELFF	TGTGCCAGCAGTGACCAGGGGAGAACCGGGGAGCTGTTTTTT
TRBJ2-5	-	TRBV18	-	CASSPRGGSGETQYF	TGTGCCAGCTCACCACGCGGCGGCTCGGGAGAGACCCAGTACTTC
TRBJ1-2	once	TRBV4-1	-	CASSQLQRTVESYGYTF	TGCGCCAGCAGCCAATTACAACGGACAGTTGAAAGCTATGGCTACACCTTC
TRBJ1-3	-	TRBV15	-	CATSRGRDGGNTIYF	TGTGCCACCAGCAGAGGAAGGGACGGAGGGAACACCATATATTTT
TRBJ1-1	-	TRBV19	TRBD1	CASSILIGQGGTEAFF	TGTGCCAGTAGTATACTAATCGGACAGGGGGGGACTGAAGCTTTCTTT
TRBJ2-2	-	TRBV19	-	CASSIHPHAGSGELFF	TGTGCCAGTAGTATACACCCCCACGCCGGGTCCGGGGAGCTGTTTTTT
TRBJ1-2	-	TRBV4-3	-	CASSQESRFGYGYTF	TGCGCCAGCAGCCAAGAAAGCCGATTTGGCTATGGCTACACCTTC
TRBJ1-5	-	TRBV5-6	TRBD1	CASSRDRGQPQHF	TGTGCCAGCAGCAGGGACAGGGGCCAGCCCCAGCATTTT
TRBJ2-5	-	TRBV5-1	TRBD1	CASSQPGQGSGTQYF	TGCGCCAGCAGCCAGCCGGGACAGGGCTCAGGGACCCAGTACTTC
TRBJ1-2	-	TRBV5-1	-	CASSLASGERSYGYTF	TGCGCCAGCAGCTTGGCCTCGGGGGAGCGGAGCTATGGCTACACCTTC
TRBJ1-1	once	TRBV11-2	-	CASSFFFSLNTEAFF	TGTGCCAGCAGCTTTTTTTTTAGTCTGAACACTGAAGCTTTCTTT
TRBJ2-3	-	TRBV5-6	-	CASTYGGRRGDTQYF	TGTGCCAGCACCTATGGGGGGAGAAGAGGAGATACGCAGTATTTT